The 13 T cell receptor beta chains listed next were all sequenced from one sample in a study of blood T cells in healthy people across ages. Through a sample-barcoded 5' primer and a J-beta primer mix, a second PCR was run for roughly 6 to 11 cycles. TCRdb analysed the 5' RACE reads with MiXCR anew, one entry per CDR3 protein. The sample has 650,000 to 1,000,000 distinct CDR3 sequences, approximately 35% seen once. The specimen was blood. The source of these receptors is a man aged 18 to 29 in good health.

V is TRBV5-4 and J is TRBJ1-2, with 9 bases aligning to TRBD1. The ends lost 4 bases at V and 3 bases at J; junction bases unmatched: 16. In germline, CDR1 is SGHNT, CDR2 YYREEE (reference sequence). This CDR3 contains 18 residues. The CDR3 is CASSPITGDRVLDYGYTF. CDR3 sequence (DNA): TGTGCCAGCAGCCCCATAACGGGGGACAGGGTTTTGGACTATGGCTACACCTTC.

In this sample, this clonotype turned up once. At one boundary the junction diverges from the germline segment, which might be a read error. V usage is TRBV2 and J usage is TRBJ1-2; 8 bases are shared with TRBD1. The CDR3 length is 13 residues. CDR1 is SNHLY and CDR2 is FYNNEI in the germline V gene. The CDR3 coding sequence is TGTGCCAGTTCCCCAGACAGGGGCAATGGCTGCACCTTC. Its translation: CASSPDRGNGCTF.

This clonotype was recorded a few times. V is TRBV12-3 or TRBV12-4 and J is TRBJ2-3; TRBD2 is a possible D gene (6 bases). Trimming pared 10 bases from V and 3 bases from J, leaving 17 bases between. The CDR3 has 14 residues. In DNA, the CDR3 is TGTGCCACCCAAGGCGGGGATGGTACAGATACGCAGTATTTT. Its translation: CATQGGDGTDTQYF.

The chain recombines TRBV3-1 with TRBJ2-5; D is possibly TRBD1 (6 bases). This CDR3 has 15 amino acids. CDR1 and CDR2 (germline): LGHDT, YNNKEL (reference sequence). V was trimmed by 4 bases and J by 2 bases, leaving 14 bases between them. The CDR3 here is CASSPSRGTQETQYF. CDR3 in DNA: TGTGCCAGCAGCCCCTCTAGGGGGACACAAGAGACCCAGTACTTC.

This chain's CDR3 is CASSPRSHQETQYF. The CDR3 nucleotides read TGTGCCAGCAGCCCCCGCTCCCACCAAGAGACCCAGTACTTC. The chain has TRBV9 and TRBJ2-5, with D unclear. Germline V gives CDR1 SGDLS, CDR2 YYNGEE. Deletions cut 4 bases from V and 0 bases from J, with 10 bases between. This CDR3 contains 14 residues.

This clonotype was seen a few times. The chain carries TRBV27 and TRBJ1-2; the match to TRBD1 covers 9 bases. The CDR3 is 15 amino acids. CDR1 and CDR2 (germline): MNHEY, SMNVEV (reference sequence). V was clipped by 6 bases and J by 2 bases; unmatched bases: 7. The CDR3 protein is CASRVADRGNYGYTF. CDR3 nucleotide sequence: TGTGCCAGCAGGGTGGCGGACAGGGGCAACTATGGCTACACCTTC.

V gene TRBV6-6 combines with J gene TRBJ1-4; D not resolved. The CDR3 consists of 16 residues. V lost 6 bases to trimming and J lost 3 bases, with 17 bases between them. Germline V CDR1 and CDR2: MNHNY, SVGAGI (reference sequence). Written as DNA, the CDR3 is TGTGCCAGCAGAACCGACAAAGAGGGCTCTAATGAAAAACTGTTTTTT. Its translation: CASRTDKEGSNEKLFF.

The rearrangement uses TRBV20-1 and TRBJ1-2, with D possibly TRBD1 on 6 matching bases. The CDR3 has 16 residues. Germline assignment: CDR1 DFQATT and CDR2 SNEGSKA (reference sequence). V dropped 0 bases and J dropped 4 bases, with 18 bases sitting between them. CDR3 in DNA: TGCAGTGCTAGAGACACAGGGAGACCGGATGGCTATGGCTACACCTTC. It codes for CSARDTGRPDGYGYTF.

As concerns this clonotype: An end of the junction does not agree with germline; a read error may underlie this. The chain joins TRBV20-1 to TRBJ2-3; 9 nucleotides align to TRBD2. This CDR3 comprises 13 residues. Germline lookup yields CDR1 DFQATT and CDR2 SNEGSKA (reference sequence). The CDR3 loop reads CSARTSGTGTQYF. CDR3 bases: TGCAGTGCTAGGACTAGCGGCACAGGTACGCAGTATTTT.

The rearrangement uses TRBV7-2 and TRBJ1-1; 7 nucleotides agree with TRBD1. The junction had 3 bases not matched to a gene; V was cut back by 4 bases and J by 4 bases. The CDR3 totals 13 residues. In germline, CDR1 is SGHTA, CDR2 FQGNSA. CDR3 nucleotides: TGTGCCAGCAGCTCACAGGGGAGCACTGAAGCTTTCTTT. Translating gives CASSSQGSTEAFF.

The CDR3 protein is CASSLGGGALKNIQYF. CDR3 sequence (DNA): TGTGCCAGCAGCCTCGGGGGGGGGGCGCTGAAAAACATTCAGTACTTC. The chain recombines TRBV12-3 or TRBV12-4 with TRBJ2-4, with TRBD2 identical over 8 bases. After removal of 6 bases from V and 4 bases from J, the junction contained 11 bases not matched to a gene. CDR3 length equals 16 residues.

This clonotype was recorded many times. V usage is TRBV29-1 and J usage is TRBJ2-7; D call uncertain. CDR3 length equals 15 residues. Germline loops: CDR1 SQVTM, CDR2 ANQGSEA. Deletions cut 3 bases from V and 5 bases from J, with 20 bases between. The DNA for the CDR3 is TGCAGCGTTGATAGGCAGATCCCTTCGAATGACGAGCAGTACTTC. It encodes CSVDRQIPSNDEQYF.

This sequence joins TRBV5-1 and TRBJ2-1, with a possible D match to TRBD2 (5 bases). CDR1 is SGHRS, CDR2 YFSETQ, per germline. This CDR3 comprises 14 residues. V lost 2 bases and J 2 bases, leaving 8 bases between the germline ends. The CDR3 DNA reads as TGCGCCAGCAGCTTAACTAGGACCTACAATGAGCAGTTCTTC. Amino acids: CASSLTRTYNEQFF.